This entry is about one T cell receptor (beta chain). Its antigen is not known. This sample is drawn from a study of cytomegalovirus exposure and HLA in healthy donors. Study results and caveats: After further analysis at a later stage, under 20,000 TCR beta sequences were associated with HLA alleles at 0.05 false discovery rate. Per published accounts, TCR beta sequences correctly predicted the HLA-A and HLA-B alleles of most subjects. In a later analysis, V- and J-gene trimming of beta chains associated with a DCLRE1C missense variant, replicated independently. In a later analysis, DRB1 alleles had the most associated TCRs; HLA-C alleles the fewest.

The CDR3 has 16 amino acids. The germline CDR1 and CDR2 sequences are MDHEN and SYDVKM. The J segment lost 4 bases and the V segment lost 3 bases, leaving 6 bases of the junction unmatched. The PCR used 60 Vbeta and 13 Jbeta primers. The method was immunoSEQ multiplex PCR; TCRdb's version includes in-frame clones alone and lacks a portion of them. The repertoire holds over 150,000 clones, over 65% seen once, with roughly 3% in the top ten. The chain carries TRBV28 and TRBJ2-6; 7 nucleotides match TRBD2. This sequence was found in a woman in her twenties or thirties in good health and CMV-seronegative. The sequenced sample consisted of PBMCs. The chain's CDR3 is CASSFGGITGANVLTF. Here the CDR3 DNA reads TGTGCCAGCAGTTTCGGGGGGATCACCGGGGCCAACGTCCTGACTTTC. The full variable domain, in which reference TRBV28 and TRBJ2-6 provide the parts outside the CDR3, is DVKVTQSSRYLVKRTGEKVFLECVQDMDHENMFWYRQDPGLGLRLIYFSYDVKMKEKGDIPEGYSVSREKKERFSLILESASTNQTSMYLCASSFGGITGANVLTFGAGSRLTVL.